These 19 T cell receptor beta chains came from one sample sequenced in a study of CD8 T cells in ankylosing spondylitis. MiXCR, run by TCRdb on the 5' RACE reads, gives a single entry per CDR3 protein. The data contain 80,000 to 100,000 distinct CDR3 sequences, about 9% of them singletons. Sequencing was done on a sample of blood, either unsorted or a sorted T cell fraction (not recorded which). Receptors were obtained from a male donor with ankylosing spondylitis or in good health (not recorded which).

The chain recombines TRBV20-1 with TRBJ2-5; D possibly corresponds to TRBD2 (7 bases). V lost 2 bases to trimming and J lost 1 base, with 14 bases between them. The CDR3 loop spans 15 amino acids. The germline V gene encodes CDR1 DFQATT and CDR2 SNEGSKA (reference sequence). Here the CDR3 reads CSARRGGSSQETQYF. In DNA form, the CDR3 reads TGCAGTGCTAGAAGGGGGGGCTCCTCCCAAGAGACCCAGTACTTC.

This clonotype was recorded at least ten times. The chain is built from TRBV5-1 and TRBJ1-5; a weak D match, TRBD1 (6 bases). CDR1 and CDR2 (germline): SGHRS, YFSETQ. The CDR3 runs 16 residues. The V end was cut by 0 bases, the J end by 0 bases, with 10 bases between. The CDR3 sequence: CASSLVTGNSNQPQHF. The CDR3 nucleotides read TGCGCCAGCAGCTTGGTTACAGGGAATAGCAATCAGCCCCAGCATTTT.

There are many counts of this clonotype. The chain carries TRBV6-1 and TRBJ1-1, with D perhaps TRBD1 (5 bases). Trimming took off 7 bases at V and 3 bases at J, with 15 bases between the two ends. Germline CDR1 is MNHNS and CDR2 is SASEGT. The CDR3 length is 14 residues. This CDR3 is CASTRATGDTEAFF. The CDR3 bases are TGTGCCAGCACGCGGGCGACGGGGGACACTGAAGCTTTCTTT.

This clonotype has ten or more counts. This chain uses TRBV20-1 with TRBJ2-7; D gene unclear. Germline CDR1 DFQATT, CDR2 SNEGSKA (reference sequence). There are 13 residues in the CDR3. Trimming shortened V by 6 bases and J by 3 bases, and 15 bases separated the two germline ends. CDR3 loop: CSAVNERNYEQYF. For the CDR3, the DNA is TGCAGTGCCGTAAACGAGCGAAACTACGAGCAGTACTTC.

This clonotype has ten or more counts. The junction departs from the called germline gene at one end, perhaps through a read error. The chain is built from TRBV7-7 and TRBJ2-2, with unresolved D. The CDR3 length is 14 residues. Germline values: CDR1 SSHAT, CDR2 FNYEAQ (reference sequence). The DNA of the CDR3 is TGTGCTAGCAGCTCCGCAGGTTTCCCCGGGGAGCTGTTTTTT. It codes for CASSSAGFPGELFF.

This clonotype was seen at least ten times. The V call is TRBV20-1, the J call TRBJ1-3, with D hard to call. V gave up 0 bases and J gave up 4 bases, with 10 bases separating them. CDR1 is DFQATT, CDR2 SNEGSKA, per germline (reference sequence). CDR3 size: 14 residues. The CDR3 sequence is CSARDKATGNTIYF. Written as DNA, the CDR3 is TGCAGTGCTAGAGATAAGGCTACGGGAAACACCATATATTTT.

This clonotype occurred many times. The chain uses TRBV6-2 or TRBV6-3 and TRBJ2-3; perhaps TRBD2 as D (5 bases). Germline-derived CDR1 and CDR2 are MNHEY and SVGEGT. V lost 2 bases to trimming and J lost 4 bases, with 16 bases between them. The CDR3 has 16 residues. The CDR3 DNA is TGTGCCAGCAGTTACGGTTCGGACTTATTGGCAGATACGCAGTATTTT. Translation: CASSYGSDLLADTQYF.

This clonotype appeared many times. The CDR3 is CASNLWGGSTDTQYF. The CDR3 nucleotides read TGTGCCAGCAACCTATGGGGCGGGAGCACAGATACGCAGTATTTT. The chain uses TRBV9 and TRBJ2-3, with D perhaps TRBD1 or TRBD2 (5 bases each). The CDR3 is made up of 15 amino acids. Between the trimmed V and J ends, which lost 6 bases and 0 bases, there was a span of 14 bases. Germline V CDR1 and CDR2: SGDLS, YYNGEE.

This clonotype was seen ten or more times. This chain links TRBV18 with TRBJ2-1; 10 nucleotides line up with TRBD2. The germline V gene has CDR1 KGHSH and CDR2 LQKENI. J gave up 5 bases and V 3 bases, and 1 base lay outside the gene matches. CDR3 size: 14 residues. CDR3 region: CASSPSGGHNEQFF. Written as DNA, the CDR3 is TGTGCCAGCTCACCTAGCGGGGGGCACAATGAGCAGTTCTTC.

Only a few counts were recorded for this clonotype. V usage is TRBV7-3 and J usage is TRBJ2-1; tentative D call: TRBD2 (5 bases). The germline CDR1 and CDR2 sequences are SGHTA and FQGTGA. Trimming stripped 5 bases from V and 10 bases from J, with 12 bases between. CDR3 length: 12 residues. In nucleotides, the CDR3 is TGTGCCAGCAGCCTAGAGGGTATAGAGCAGTTCTTC. Translated, it gives CASSLEGIEQFF.

This clonotype turned up a few times. This sequence joins TRBV5-5 and TRBJ1-1; D gene ambiguous. Trimming took 2 bases from V and 5 from J, leaving 7 bases between them. The CDR3 spans 12 residues. Germline V gene sequence: CDR1 SGHKS, CDR2 YYEKEE (reference sequence). DNA for the CDR3: TGTGCCAGCAGCTTTTGGGGAACTGAAGCTTTCTTT. This translates into CASSFWGTEAFF.

This clonotype was picked up many times. V is TRBV11-2 and J is TRBJ2-7, with D uncertain. Germline values: CDR1 SGHAT, CDR2 FQNNGV. The V end lost 1 base, the J end lost 2 bases, and 6 bases lay between the germline ends. The CDR3 is 13 amino acids. As DNA, the CDR3 is TGTGCCAGCAGCTTAGGAGGACCCTACGAGCAGTACTTC. Translation: CASSLGGPYEQYF. Supplemented by reference TRBV11-2 and TRBJ2-7, the full variable domain reads EAGVAQSPRYKIIEKRQSVAFWCNPISGHATLYWYQQILGQGPKLLIQFQNNGVVDDSQLPKDRFSAERLKGVDSTLKIQPAKLEDSAVYLCASSLGGPYEQYFGPGTRLTVT.

The chain employs TRBV7-6 and TRBJ1-1; D not certain. CDR3 length: 14 amino acids. CDR1 is SGHVS, CDR2 FNYEAQ, per germline. Trimming left V 2 bases short and J 4 bases short, with 11 bases between. CDR3 sequence reads: CASSLLDPSTEAFF. The CDR3 coding sequence is TGTGCCAGCAGCTTACTCGACCCGTCCACTGAAGCTTTCTTT.

In this sample, this clonotype turned up many times. The chain carries TRBV10-3 and TRBJ2-3; a weak D match, TRBD1 (6 bases). V was pared by 10 bases and J by 4 bases, with 18 bases between. The CDR3 is 14 amino acids. Germline V CDR1 and CDR2: ENHRY, SYGVKD. The CDR3 protein is CATSQGRGADTQYF. The CDR3 nucleotides are TGTGCCACTTCCCAAGGCAGGGGTGCAGATACGCAGTATTTT.

The sample holds many counts of this clonotype. In nucleotides, the CDR3 is TGTGCCAGCAGGACCGGGACTGATGAAGCTTTCTTT. Its translation is CASRTGTDEAFF. V usage is TRBV6-5 and J usage is TRBJ1-1; D is perhaps TRBD1 (5 bases). V was pared by 6 bases and J by 7 bases, with 12 bases between. The CDR3 runs 12 residues. Germline V gives CDR1 MNHEY, CDR2 SVGAGI.

This clonotype was counted at least ten times. This chain uses TRBV7-8 with TRBJ2-3, with D unclear. The CDR3 length is 13 residues. The V end lost 2 bases, the J end lost 6 bases, and 9 bases lay between the germline ends. Germline CDR1 and CDR2: SGHVS and FQNEAQ. The CDR3, as DNA: TGTGCCAGCAGCTTATTTTATGGGGATACGCAGTATTTT. Translating gives CASSLFYGDTQYF.

This clonotype was counted ten times or more. Its ends do not fully match the called genes, so a read error is possible. V usage is TRBV28 and J usage is TRBJ2-2; D might be TRBD2 (5 bases). The germline V gene has CDR1 MDHEN and CDR2 SYDVKM. CDR3 length: 14 amino acids. DNA for the CDR3: TGTGCCAGCAGTTTAGGTCTAGATTCCGGGGAGATGTTTTTT. Translated, it gives CASSLGLDSGEMFF.

This chain joins TRBV27 and TRBJ2-1; 8 nucleotides align to TRBD2. Germline CDR1 reads MNHEY; CDR2 reads SMNVEV (reference sequence). This CDR3 region has 15 residues. With V trimmed by 3 bases and J by 4 bases, 5 bases remained unmatched. CDR3 loop: CASSLERGRYNEQFF. The CDR3 nucleotides read TGTGCCAGCAGTTTGGAGCGGGGGCGATACAATGAGCAGTTCTTC.

The table lists this clonotype with many counts. This sequence joins TRBV9 and TRBJ2-1, with a weak D call TRBD2 (5 bases). Trimming removed 4 bases at V and 9 bases at J, with 11 bases between. CDR3 length: 12 amino acids. Germline assignment: CDR1 SGDLS and CDR2 YYNGEE. The CDR3 bases are TGTGCCAGCAGCCCTAACCGGGGTGAGCAGTTCTTC. It specifies CASSPNRGEQFF.